These 5 T cell receptor beta chains were sequenced from one sample in a study of blood T cell repertoires in COVID-19. Sequenced by immunoSEQ multiplex PCR; TCRdb stores in-frame clones only, minus some. The sample consists of tens of thousands of clones, 75% to 85% of them appearing once. Sample: peripheral blood. Source of these receptors: a woman aged 55-69 years with acute or convalescent COVID-19.

The J gene is TRBJ2-1, the V gene TRBV23-1; 11 bases are a match to TRBD1. TRBV23-1 is designated an ORF whose function remains uncertain. V was clipped by 0 bases and J by 6 bases; unmatched bases: 4. CDR3 length: 16 amino acids. CDR3 loop: CASSQSRGTGGNEQFF. DNA of the CDR3: TGCGCCAGCAGTCAATCTAGAGGGACAGGGGGCAATGAGCAGTTCTTC.

This chain uses TRBV10-3 with TRBJ2-3; 7 nucleotides line up with TRBD1. The CDR3 has 15 residues. Germline trimming cut 8 bases from V and 0 bases from J; bases unmatched to any gene: 8. The germline CDR1 and CDR2 sequences are ENHRY and SYGVKD. Here the CDR3 DNA reads TGTGCCATCGGGCGACAGGGATCGAGCACAGATACGCAGTATTTT. As protein: CAIGRQGSSTDTQYF.

The chain recombines TRBV19 with TRBJ2-2; D ambiguous. CDR1 and CDR2 from the germline V gene are LNHDA and SQIVND (reference sequence). V lost 1 base and J 5 bases, leaving 8 bases between the germline ends. The CDR3 consists of 14 residues. In DNA, the CDR3 is TGTGCCAGTAGTATAGCACTACAAACCGGGGAGCTGTTTTTT. This gives the protein CASSIALQTGELFF. The full variable domain, completed using reference TRBV19 and TRBJ2-2, is DGGITQSPKYLFRKEGQNVTLSCEQNLNHDAMYWYRQDPGQGLRLIYYSQIVNDFQKGDIAEGYSVSREKKESFPLTVTSAQKNPTAFYLCASSIALQTGELFFGEGSRLTVL.

The V and J genes are TRBV29-1 and TRBJ1-5; TRBD1 is a possible D gene (5 bases). V gave up 7 bases and J gave up 11 bases, with 15 bases separating them. CDR3 length: 11 amino acids. Germline V gives CDR1 SQVTM, CDR2 ANQGSEA. Here the CDR3 reads CSGQRGSAQHF. CDR3 coding DNA: TGCAGCGGACAGCGGGGGTCAGCCCAGCATTTT. The full variable domain, in which reference TRBV29-1 and TRBJ1-5 provide the parts outside the CDR3, is SAVISQKPSRDICQRGTSLTIQCQVDSQVTMMFWYRQQPGQSLTLIATANQGSEATYESGFVIDKFPISRPNLTFSTLTVSNMSPEDSSIYLCSGQRGSAQHFGDGTRLSIL.

This sequence joins TRBV3-1 (or the pseudogene TRBV3-2) and TRBJ1-2; D might be TRBD1 (6 bases). CDR3 length: 14 residues. CDR1 is LGHDT, CDR2 YNNKEL, per germline (reference sequence). V was clipped by 1 base and J by 5 bases, with 11 bases between them. The chain's CDR3 is CASSQATGPYGYTF. CDR3 DNA: TGTGCCAGCAGCCAAGCGACAGGCCCGTATGGCTACACCTTC.